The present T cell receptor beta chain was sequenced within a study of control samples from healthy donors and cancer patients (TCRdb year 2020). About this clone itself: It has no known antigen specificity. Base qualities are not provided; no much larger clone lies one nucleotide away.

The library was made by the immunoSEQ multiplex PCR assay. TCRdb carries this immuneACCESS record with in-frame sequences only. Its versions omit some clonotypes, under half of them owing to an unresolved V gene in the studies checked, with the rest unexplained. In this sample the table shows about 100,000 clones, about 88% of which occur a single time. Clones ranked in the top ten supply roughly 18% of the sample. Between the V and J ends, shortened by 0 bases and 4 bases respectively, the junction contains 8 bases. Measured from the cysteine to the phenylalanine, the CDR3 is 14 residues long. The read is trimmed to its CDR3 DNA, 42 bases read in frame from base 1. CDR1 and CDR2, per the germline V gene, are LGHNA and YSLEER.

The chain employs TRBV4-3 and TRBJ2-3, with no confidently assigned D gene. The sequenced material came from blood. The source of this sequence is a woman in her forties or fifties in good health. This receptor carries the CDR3 CASSQDRWSDTQYF. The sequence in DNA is TGCGCCAGCAGCCAAGATCGCTGGTCAGATACGCAGTATTTT.